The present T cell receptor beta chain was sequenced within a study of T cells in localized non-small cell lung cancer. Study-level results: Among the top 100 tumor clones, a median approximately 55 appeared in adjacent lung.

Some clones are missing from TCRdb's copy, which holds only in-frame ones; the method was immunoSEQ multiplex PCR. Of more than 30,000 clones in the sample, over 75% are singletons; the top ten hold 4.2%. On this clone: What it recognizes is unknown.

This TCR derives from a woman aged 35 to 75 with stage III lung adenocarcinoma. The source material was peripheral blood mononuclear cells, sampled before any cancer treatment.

The CDR3 loop is CASSRGRNQPQHF. The CDR3 DNA follows: TGTGCCAGCAGCAGGGGCCGCAATCAGCCCCAGCATTTT. The chain joins TRBV9 to TRBJ1-5; the D gene is possibly TRBD1 (5 bases). CDR3 size: 13 residues. Between the trimmed V and J ends, which lost 4 bases and 2 bases, there was a span of 7 bases. The germline CDR1 and CDR2 sequences are SGDLS and YYNGEE. Based on the CDR3 plus reference TRBV9 and TRBJ1-5, the full variable domain is DSGVTQTPKHLITATGQRVTLRCSPRSGDLSVYWYQQSLDQGLQFLIQYYNGEERAKGNILERFSAQQFPDLHSELNLSSLELGDSALYFCASSRGRNQPQHFGDGTRLSIL.